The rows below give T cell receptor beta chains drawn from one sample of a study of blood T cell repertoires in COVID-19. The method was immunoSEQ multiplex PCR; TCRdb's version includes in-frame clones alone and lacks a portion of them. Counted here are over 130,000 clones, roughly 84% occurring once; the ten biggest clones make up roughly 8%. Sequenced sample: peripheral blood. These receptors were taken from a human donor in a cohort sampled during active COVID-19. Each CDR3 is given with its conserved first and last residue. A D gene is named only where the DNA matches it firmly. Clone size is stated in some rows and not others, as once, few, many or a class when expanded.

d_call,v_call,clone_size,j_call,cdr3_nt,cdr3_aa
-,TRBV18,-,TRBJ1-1,TGTGCCAGCTCCTCAGGCAGGGTCGGGACTGAAGCTTTCTTT,CASSSGRVGTEAFF
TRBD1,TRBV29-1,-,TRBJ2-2,TGCAGCGTTGGGGACAGGGGGCGGTCCGGGGAGCTGTTTTTT,CSVGDRGRSGELFF
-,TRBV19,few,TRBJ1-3,TGTGCCAGCATGGAGTCTGGAAACACCATATATTTT,CASMESGNTIYF
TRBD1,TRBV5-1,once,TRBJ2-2,TGCGCCAGCAGCTCGACAGGGTACCCCGGGGAGCTGTTTTTT,CASSSTGYPGELFF
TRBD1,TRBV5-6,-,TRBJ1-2,TGTGCCAGCAGCTTGAACAGGGGGGATGGCTACACCTTC,CASSLNRGDGYTF
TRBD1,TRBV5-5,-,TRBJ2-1,TGTGCCAGCAGCCGAGGTCCCGGGACAGGAGATAATGAGCAGTTCTTC,CASSRGPGTGDNEQFF
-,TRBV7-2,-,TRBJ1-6,TGTGCCAGCAGTCCCGGGAGCAATTCACCCCTCCACTTT,CASSPGSNSPLHF
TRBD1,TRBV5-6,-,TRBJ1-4,TGTGCCAGCAGCAACGGACAGGCCCGAACCGGGGAAAAACTGTTTTTT,CASSNGQARTGEKLFF
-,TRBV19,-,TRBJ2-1,TGTGCCAGTACTATTCGGGGGGCGTATGAGCAGTTCTTC,CASTIRGAYEQFF
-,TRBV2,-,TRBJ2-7,TGTGCCAGCAGCGTCAACGGGCAGGGGTTTCACTTC,CASSVNGQGFHF
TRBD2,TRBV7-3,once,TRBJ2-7,TGTGCCAGCAGCTTAAGAACAGCGGGGACCTACGAGCAGTACTTC,CASSLRTAGTYEQYF
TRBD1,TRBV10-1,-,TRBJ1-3,TGCGCCAAGGCGGACAGGCCCATGGGAAACACCATATATTTT,CAKADRPMGNTIYF
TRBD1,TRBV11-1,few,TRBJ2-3,TGTGCCACCTCCAGGACAGGGGGCACAGATACGCAGTATTTT,CATSRTGGTDTQYF
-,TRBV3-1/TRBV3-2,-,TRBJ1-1,TGTGCCAGCAGCAAGCCAGGAAACACTGAAGCTTTCTTT,CASSKPGNTEAFF
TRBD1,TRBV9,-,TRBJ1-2,TGTGCCAGCAGCGGCCGGGACAGGGATAACTATGGCTACACCTTC,CASSGRDRDNYGYTF
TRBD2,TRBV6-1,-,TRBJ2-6,TGTGCCAGCAGTGACGGGGGACTAACCTCTGGGGCCAACGTCCTGACTTTC,CASSDGGLTSGANVLTF
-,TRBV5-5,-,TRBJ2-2,TGTGCCAGCAGCTACTACACCGCCGGGGAGCTGTTTTTT,CASSYYTAGELFF
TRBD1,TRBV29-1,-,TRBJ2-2,TGCAGCGTTGCCCAAGACAGGGCCAACGGGGAGCTGTTTTTT,CSVAQDRANGELFF
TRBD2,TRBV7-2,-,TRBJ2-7,TGTGCCAGCAGCGTTAGGGCTAGCGGGGAGGGAGAGCAGTACTTC,CASSVRASGEGEQYF
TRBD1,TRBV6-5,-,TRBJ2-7,TGTGCCAGCAAGGGGGCTTACGAGCAGTACTTC,CASKGAYEQYF
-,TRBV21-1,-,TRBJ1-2,TGTGCCAGCAGGAAACAGGGGGCGGAATATGGCTACACCTTC,CASRKQGAEYGYTF
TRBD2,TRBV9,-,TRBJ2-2,TGTGCCAGCAGCCTCCTAAGCGGGGGGGCCCCCGGGGAGCTGTTTTTT,CASSLLSGGAPGELFF
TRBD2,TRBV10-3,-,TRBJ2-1,TGTGCCATCAGTGAGTCTGGCGGGGGGCGCAATGAGCAGTTCTTC,CAISESGGGRNEQFF
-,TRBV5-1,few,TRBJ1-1,TGCGCCAGCAAATCTTCGGGGGGGCTGGAAGCTTTCTTT,CASKSSGGLEAFF
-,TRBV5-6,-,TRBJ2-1,TGTGCCAGTAGCTTATCCAGGCTTACTCACAATGAGCAGTTCTTC,CASSLSRLTHNEQFF
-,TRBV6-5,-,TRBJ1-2,TGTGCCAGCAGGGTTCAGTACCTCGGCTACACCTTC,CASRVQYLGYTF
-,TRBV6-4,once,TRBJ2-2,TGTGCCAGCAGTGACTCTAACGGGGAGCTGTTTTTT,CASSDSNGELFF
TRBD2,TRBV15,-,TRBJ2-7,TGTGCCACCAGCAGAGACCCTATTGGGGGGGGTAACTACGAGCAGTACTTC,CATSRDPIGGGNYEQYF
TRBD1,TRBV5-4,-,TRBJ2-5,TGTGCCAGCAGTATGGACAGGGGACTCCAAGAGACCCAGTACTTC,CASSMDRGLQETQYF